Given below is one T cell receptor beta chain in context. Here immunoSEQ multiplex PCR was the method, and the copy in TCRdb shows in-frame clones only, minus some. Of about 160,000 clones in the sample, around 88% were seen once. The data originate from a study of blood T cell repertoires in COVID-19. The CDR3 totals 14 residues. V lost 0 bases and J 1 base, leaving 4 bases between the germline ends. Germline CDR1 and CDR2: SGHRS and YFSETQ. Input material: PBMCs or T cells enriched from blood (not recorded which). This rearrangement joins TRBV5-1 to TRBJ2-2; D gene ambiguous. The clonotype originates from a woman aged 45-59 years in a cohort exposed to, infected with or recovered from COVID-19 (not recorded which). DNA of the CDR3: TGCGCCAGCAGCTTGGACAAGAACACCGGGGAGCTGTTTTTT. Protein product: CASSLDKNTGELFF.